This T cell receptor (beta chain) comes out of a study of cytomegalovirus exposure and HLA in healthy donors. Regarding the study as a whole: Analysis was performed later, and it showed HLA-associated TCR beta chains to be more clonally expanded than equally common others.

For this clone: No antigen is known for it.

Losses at the gene ends were 0 bases for V and 0 bases for J; bases not matched to a gene: 7. The CDR3 covers 17 residues. CDR1 MNHEY and CDR2 SMNVEV come from the germline V gene (reference sequence). Use of 60 Vbeta and 13 Jbeta primers characterized the PCR. Study processing details: In a later analysis, some 11 million of about 80 million unique beta chains occurred in at least two donors. Sequenced by immunoSEQ multiplex PCR; TCRdb stores in-frame clones only, minus some. V and J calls and clone size follow that table, whereas D and trimming were derived from the DNA. Altogether approximately 160,000 clones are present, around 63% being singletons, with the ten largest covering approximately 4.5%.

The chain combines TRBV27 with TRBJ1-2; TRBD1 matches at 7 bases. The receptor's source is a woman aged 18-29 years in good health and CMV-seropositive. The material sequenced was PBMCs. The CDR3 DNA is TGTGCCAGCAGTTTATCGGCAGGGACAGCCACTAACTATGGCTACACCTTC. Its translation is CASSLSAGTATNYGYTF.